These T cell receptor beta chains were read from a single sample in a study of OX40 agonist ivuxolimab in advanced cancers. Libraries were prepared by immunoSEQ multiplex PCR; TCRdb keeps only in-frame clonotypes and omits some of them. This sample carries over 65,000 clones, roughly 84% of them seen once, and the ten largest clones take around 0.75%. The input for sequencing was CD4+ or CD8+ T cells sorted from blood, taken in a trial of the OX40 agonist ivuxolimab. All receptors come from an adult with an advanced solid tumor such as melanoma, head and neck, liver or kidney cancer. The CDR3 runs from the conserved cysteine through the conserved F or W. A D gene is named only where the DNA matches it firmly. Rows give clone size only sometimes, using once, few, many, or a class for an expanded clone.

>-|TRBJ2-6|-|TRBV19
TGTGCCAGTACCCCTAAGGGGCAGGTATCTGGGGCCAACGTCCTGACTTTC
CASTPKGQVSGANVLTF
>-|TRBJ2-6|-|TRBV4-3
TGCGCCAGCAGCCAGGGACCCCGCGGTATCCGGGCCAACGTCCTGACTTTC
CASSQGPRGIRANVLTF
>-|TRBJ1-5|-|TRBV19
TGTGCCAGTAGTCCGCGGACATACAATAGCAATCAGCCCCAGCATTTT
CASSPRTYNSNQPQHF
>once|TRBJ1-2|-|TRBV6-1
TGTGCCAGCAGTTCTTCACCGGACAGCTATGGCTACACCTTC
CASSSSPDSYGYTF
>-|TRBJ2-7|TRBD1|TRBV5-1
TGCGCCAGCAGCCCAGTGACAGGGAAATTCTACGAGCAGTACTTC
CASSPVTGKFYEQYF
>-|TRBJ2-1|-|TRBV11-3
TGTGCCAGCAGCTTGGGATCAGGGGTGGCGGACAATGAGCAGTTCTTC
CASSLGSGVADNEQFF
>-|TRBJ1-5|-|TRBV18
TGTGCCAGCTCATTTGATAGCAATCAGCCCCAGCATTTT
CASSFDSNQPQHF
>-|TRBJ2-3|-|TRBV19
TGTGCCAGTAGTGTGAACACAGATACGCAGTATTTT
CASSVNTDTQYF
>-|TRBJ2-3|-|TRBV5-8
TGTGCCAGCAGCTTGTCGGGGCTAGATACGCAGTATTTT
CASSLSGLDTQYF
>-|TRBJ1-2|-|TRBV7-8
TGTGCCAGCAGCTCACAGGGCTACACCTTC
CASSSQGYTF
>-|TRBJ2-7|TRBD2|TRBV27
TGTGCCAGCAGTTCCCGACTAGCGGATAGGAGGGAGCAGTACTTC
CASSSRLADRREQYF
>-|TRBJ1-2|TRBD1|TRBV28
TGTGCCAGCACTGGAGGGGACAGGGTTAGCGCCGTCTATGGCTACACCTTC
CASTGGDRVSAVYGYTF
>-|TRBJ1-6|-|TRBV6-1
TGTGCCAGCAGTGAAGCGCTGAGGCACCGGAGCTCCTATAATTCACCCCTCCACTTT
CASSEALRHRSSYNSPLHF
>-|TRBJ2-5|-|TRBV4-2
TGTGCCAGCAGCCAAGATCCCAGGGGGGGAGAGACCCAGTACTTC
CASSQDPRGGETQYF
>-|TRBJ2-2|-|TRBV18
TGTGCCAGCCTACCCCTCGGGGGCCCGAACACCGGGGAGCTGTTTTTT
CASLPLGGPNTGELFF
>-|TRBJ1-6|TRBD1|TRBV6-6
TGTGCCAGCACCGGGACAGGGGATTCACCCCTCCACTTT
CASTGTGDSPLHF
>-|TRBJ2-7|TRBD1|TRBV5-1
TGCGCCAGCAGCTTAAGGGACAGGGTGACCTACGAGCAGTACTTC
CASSLRDRVTYEQYF
>-|TRBJ2-7|TRBD2|TRBV9
TGTGCCAGCAGCTCGGGGGGACTAGCGGGTGTTTACGAGCAGTACTTC
CASSSGGLAGVYEQYF
>-|TRBJ2-3|-|TRBV12-5
TGTGCTAGTGGCCTGAACACAGATACGCAGTATTTT
CASGLNTDTQYF
>-|TRBJ1-5|-|TRBV5-1
TGCGCCAGCAGCTTCGGCAGGGAGGGCCAGCCCCAGCATTTT
CASSFGREGQPQHF
>few|TRBJ1-4|-|TRBV30
TGTGCCTGGAGGGGACCCAGGGAAAAACTGTTTTTT
CAWRGPREKLFF
>-|TRBJ2-5|TRBD2|TRBV7-9
TGTGCCAGCAGCTTATCGACGGGGGGAACGGAGACCCAGTACTTC
CASSLSTGGTETQYF
>-|TRBJ2-2|TRBD1|TRBV30
TGTGCCTGGGACGCCCTCGCAACAGGGGCGACCGGGGAGCTGTTTTTT
CAWDALATGATGELFF
>-|TRBJ2-1|TRBD2|TRBV30
TGTGCCTGGATAGCGCCCCGGGGACTAGGTGCCCACGAGCAGTTCTTC
CAWIAPRGLGAHEQFF
>-|TRBJ2-7|-|TRBV5-6
TGTGCCAGCAGCTTGGACAGCGTGGGGTCGGGGCAGTACTTC
CASSLDSVGSGQYF
>-|TRBJ1-2|-|TRBV30
TGTGCCTGGAGTGTGGCAGTATCTTATGGCTACACCTTC
CAWSVAVSYGYTF
>-|TRBJ1-1|-|TRBV7-2
TGTGCCAGCAGCTCCGCCCGGACAACTGAAGCTTTCTTT
CASSSARTTEAFF
>-|TRBJ2-3|TRBD2|TRBV14
TGTGCCAGCAGCTTCCGCGGGACTAGCGGGTCCCCAGATACGCAGTATTTT
CASSFRGTSGSPDTQYF
>-|TRBJ2-5|-|TRBV29-1
TGCAGCGTTGATCGGGTCGACCAGTACTTC
CSVDRVDQYF
>-|TRBJ2-7|-|TRBV18
TGTGCCAGCTCACCGTCCCCGGACAGCTCCTACGAGCAGTACTTC
CASSPSPDSSYEQYF
>-|TRBJ1-6|-|TRBV30
TGTGCCTGGACTTTGAACGGATGGTATTCACCCCTCCACTTT
CAWTLNGWYSPLHF
>-|TRBJ2-3|-|TRBV9
TGTGCCAGCAGCGTAGGGTCAGGCGCAGATACGCAGTATTTT
CASSVGSGADTQYF
>-|TRBJ2-2|TRBD1|TRBV11-3
TGTGCCAGCAGCCCCCGAGGGGGCGGCACCGGGGAGCTGTTTTTT
CASSPRGGGTGELFF
>-|TRBJ1-2|-|TRBV23-1
TGCGCCAGCACCTCTCCAATGGGGGGGGATGGCTACACCTTC
CASTSPMGGDGYTF
>-|TRBJ2-5|TRBD2|TRBV18
TGTGCCAGCTCACGAGGGACTAGCGTTGTTGAGACCCAGTACTTC
CASSRGTSVVETQYF
>-|TRBJ1-4|TRBD1|TRBV28
TGTGCCAGCAGACCGGGACAGATTAAAGAAAAACTGTTTTTT
CASRPGQIKEKLFF
>-|TRBJ1-2|-|TRBV30
TGTGCCTGGAGTGTAAATCTACCGGGAGCCCCCTATGGCTACACCTTC
CAWSVNLPGAPYGYTF
>-|TRBJ2-7|TRBD1|TRBV7-6
TGTGCCAGCAGCTTAGTAGTACCCGCGGGGACAGGGGCCCCTCCAATCTCCTACGAGCAGTACTTC
CASSLVVPAGTGAPPISYEQYF
>-|TRBJ2-1|-|TRBV4-1
TGCGCCAGCAGCCTAGCGGAAAGCTCCTACAATGAGCAGTTCTTC
CASSLAESSYNEQFF
>-|TRBJ2-3|-|TRBV11-1
TGTGCCAGTCTTGGTGGATTTAGCACAGATACGCAGTATTTT
CASLGGFSTDTQYF
>-|TRBJ2-1|TRBD2|TRBV28
TGTGCCAGCAATGGGGAACCCCGGCCTAGCGGGAGGGACTCCTACAATGAGCAGTTCTTC
CASNGEPRPSGRDSYNEQFF
>-|TRBJ1-1|TRBD1|TRBV5-4
TGTGCCAGCAGCTCTTCCAGGGGGCAAACTGAAGCTTTCTTT
CASSSSRGQTEAFF
>-|TRBJ1-4|-|TRBV11-2
TGTGCCAGCAGCTCCCAGTTGCGACTGTTTTTT
CASSSQLRLFF
>few|TRBJ1-1|TRBD1|TRBV4-1
TGCGCCAGCAGCCAAGCTTACAGGGGGAGGACTGAAGCTTTCTTT
CASSQAYRGRTEAFF
>-|TRBJ1-2|TRBD1|TRBV4-1
TGCGCCAGCAGCCAAAGGACAGGGCGGGCATTCTATGGCTACACCTTC
CASSQRTGRAFYGYTF
>-|TRBJ2-7|-|TRBV10-3
TGTGCCATCAGTGAGTCGGACGAGCAGTACTTC
CAISESDEQYF